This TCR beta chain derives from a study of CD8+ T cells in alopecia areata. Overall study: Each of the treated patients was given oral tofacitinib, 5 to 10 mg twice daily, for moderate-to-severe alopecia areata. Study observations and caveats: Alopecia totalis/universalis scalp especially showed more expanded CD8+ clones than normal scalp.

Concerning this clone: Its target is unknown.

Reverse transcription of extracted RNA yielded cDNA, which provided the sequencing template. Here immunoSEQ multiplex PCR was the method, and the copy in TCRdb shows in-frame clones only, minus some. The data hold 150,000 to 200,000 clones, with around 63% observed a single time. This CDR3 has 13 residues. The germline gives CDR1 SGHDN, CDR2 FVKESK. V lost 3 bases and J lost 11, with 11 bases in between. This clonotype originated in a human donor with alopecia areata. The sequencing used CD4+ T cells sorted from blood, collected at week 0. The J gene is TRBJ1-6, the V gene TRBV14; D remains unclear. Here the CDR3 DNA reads TGTGCCAGCAGCCAGTTGTCCGCGGCACCCCTCCACTTT. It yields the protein CASSQLSAAPLHF.